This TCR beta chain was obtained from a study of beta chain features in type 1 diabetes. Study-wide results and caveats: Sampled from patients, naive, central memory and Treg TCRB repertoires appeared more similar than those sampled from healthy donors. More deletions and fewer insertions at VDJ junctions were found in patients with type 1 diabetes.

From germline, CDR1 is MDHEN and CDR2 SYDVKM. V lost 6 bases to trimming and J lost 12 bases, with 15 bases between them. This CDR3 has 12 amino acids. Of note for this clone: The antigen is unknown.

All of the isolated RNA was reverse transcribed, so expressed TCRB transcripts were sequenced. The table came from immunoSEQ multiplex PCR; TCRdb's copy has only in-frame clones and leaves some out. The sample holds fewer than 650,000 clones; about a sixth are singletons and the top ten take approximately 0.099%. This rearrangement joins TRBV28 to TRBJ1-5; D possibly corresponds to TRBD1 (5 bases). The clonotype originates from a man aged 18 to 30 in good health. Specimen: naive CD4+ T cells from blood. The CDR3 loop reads CASSLHQGGQHF. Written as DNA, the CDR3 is TGTGCCAGCAGCCTCCATCAGGGCGGCCAGCATTTT.